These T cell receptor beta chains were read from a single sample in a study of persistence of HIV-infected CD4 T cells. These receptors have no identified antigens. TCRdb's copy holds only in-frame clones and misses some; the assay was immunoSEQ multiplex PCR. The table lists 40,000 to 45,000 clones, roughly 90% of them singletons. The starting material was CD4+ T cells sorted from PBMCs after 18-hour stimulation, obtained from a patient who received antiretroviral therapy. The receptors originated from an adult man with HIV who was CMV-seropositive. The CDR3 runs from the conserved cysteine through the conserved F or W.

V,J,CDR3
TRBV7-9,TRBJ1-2,CASSPILAGANGYTF
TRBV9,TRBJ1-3,CASSFTGTDPGNTIYF
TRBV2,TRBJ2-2,CASSDQGANTGELFF
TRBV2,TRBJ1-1,CASRPGTGNTEAFF
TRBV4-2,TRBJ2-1,CASSLDRFSYNEQFF
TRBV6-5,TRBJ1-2,CASSPRDLRGYTF
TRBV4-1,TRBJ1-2,CASSQDLRTEPYYGYTF
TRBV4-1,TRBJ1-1,CASSQEQGSEAFF
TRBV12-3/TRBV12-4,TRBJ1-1,CATSHRTNTEAFF
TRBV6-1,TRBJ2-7,CASSEASYEQYF
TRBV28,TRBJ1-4,CASSISLGNEKLFF
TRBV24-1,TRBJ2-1,CATSDSRTLPRAQFF
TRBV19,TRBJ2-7,CASRKAGGAAYEQYF
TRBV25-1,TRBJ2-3,CASRGRTERTDTQYF
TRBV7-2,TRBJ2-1,CASSPQSGENNEQFF
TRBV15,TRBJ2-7,CATSREAGDRSYEQYF
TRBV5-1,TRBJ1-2,CASSLGTGGGYTF
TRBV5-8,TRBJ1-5,CASSPGTGGNQPQHF
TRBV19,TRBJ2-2,CASRSGPNTGELFF
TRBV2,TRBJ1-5,CASSPVLSNQPQHF
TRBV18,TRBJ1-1,CASSPLGVNTEAFF
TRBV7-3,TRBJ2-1,CASSLTAQGNEQFF
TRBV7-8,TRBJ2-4,CASSSSVWSPGDIQYF
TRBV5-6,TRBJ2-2,CASSPIRAARNTGELFF
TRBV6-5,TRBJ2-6,CASSSTGAGANVLTF
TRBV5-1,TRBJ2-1,CASFPGSQGHNEQFF
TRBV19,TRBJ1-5,CASSIVEGGAEPQHF
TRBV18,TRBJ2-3,CASSPKGTRTDTQYF